This note documents a single TCR beta chain sequence. Germline CDR1 SGHNT, CDR2 YYREEE (reference sequence). This CDR3 is built from 16 residues. The trim removed 4 bases at V and 7 bases at J, leaving 7 bases unmatched. This sample is drawn from a study of chemoradiotherapy in HPV16-positive cancers. The protocol was immunoSEQ multiplex PCR, while the TCRdb copy is restricted to in-frame clones and leaves out a portion. The table shows 25,000 to 30,000 clones, with about 90% occurring only once. The sample was blood, taken from a patient who underwent chemoradiotherapy. V is TRBV5-4 and J is TRBJ2-1, with TRBD2 identical over 14 bases. This receptor was identified in a human donor with HPV-associated anogenital cancer. This CDR3 reads CASSPGLAGEWNEQFF. The CDR3 bases are TGTGCCAGCAGCCCGGGACTAGCGGGAGAGTGGAATGAGCAGTTCTTC.